This TCR beta chain was identified during a study of blood T cells in healthy people across ages. Study findings and constraints: Older individuals had lower TCR beta diversity per million T cells (the decline was roughly linear). Diversity figures based on one million T cells were deemed too low.

Sample-barcoded 5' priming and a J-beta primer mix drove a second PCR of about 6 to 12 cycles. Each cDNA molecule carried a tag from a template-switch adaptor that contained 12 random nucleotides. TCRdb reprocessed the 5' RACE reads via MiXCR and lists one record per CDR3 protein. The data hold about 1.1 million distinct CDR3 sequences, with 35% to 45% observed a single time. Points on this clonotype: Antigen: not known. A junction end diverges from the germline sequence, so it may reflect a read error.

The CDR3 is made up of 16 amino acids. CDR1 and CDR2 from the germline V gene are SGHVS and FNYEAQ. The sequenced material came from blood. V gene TRBV7-6 combines with J gene TRBJ2-1; perhaps D is TRBD1 or TRBD2 (5 bases each). This sequence was found in a man between 18 and 35 years old in good health. DNA for the CDR3: TGTGTCAGCAGCTTAGGGACCCCAACCTACTACAATGAGCAGTTCTTC. Protein product: CVSSLGTPTYYNEQFF.